Below are 3 T cell receptor beta chains sequenced from a single sample in a study of T-cell memory formation after mild COVID-19. Each CDR3 protein gets one entry after TCRdb re-called the 5' RACE reads with MiXCR. This table has 400,000 to 500,000 distinct CDR3 sequences, roughly 26% appearing once. Sample: PBMCs or a T cell subset sorted from them (not recorded which). All receptors come from an adult woman who had mild COVID-19 (a few samples of this study predate the infection). Cell type and time point are not known.

The CDR3 reads CAWSLRYLNEQFF. CDR3 DNA: TGTGCCTGGAGTCTGAGATATTTGAATGAGCAGTTCTTC. The chain recombines TRBV30 with TRBJ2-1; D unresolved. CDR3 size: 13 residues. Trimming took 2 bases from V and 7 from J, leaving 12 bases between them. Germline V lookup: CDR1 GTSNPN, CDR2 SVGIG (reference sequence).

The V call is TRBV20-1, the J call TRBJ2-1; 7 bases match TRBD2. With 4 bases clipped from V and 6 bases from J, the junction kept 12 bases outside the gene matches. The CDR3 totals 15 residues. Germline assignment: CDR1 DFQATT and CDR2 SNEGSKA (reference sequence). The CDR3 DNA reads as TGCAGTGCTACACTAGGCTCTCTAGCGGTCAATGAGCAGTTCTTC. Translated, it gives CSATLGSLAVNEQFF.

There are a few counts of this clonotype. The rearrangement links TRBV4-1 to TRBJ2-3, with 13 bases identical to TRBD2. V lost 3 bases and J lost 9; bases outside the gene matches: 6. Germline CDR1 MGHRA, CDR2 YSYEKL. The CDR3 is made up of 15 amino acids. CDR3 residues: CASSHGLAGAGTQYF. The CDR3 DNA follows: TGCGCCAGCAGCCACGGACTAGCGGGGGCGGGAACGCAGTATTTT.